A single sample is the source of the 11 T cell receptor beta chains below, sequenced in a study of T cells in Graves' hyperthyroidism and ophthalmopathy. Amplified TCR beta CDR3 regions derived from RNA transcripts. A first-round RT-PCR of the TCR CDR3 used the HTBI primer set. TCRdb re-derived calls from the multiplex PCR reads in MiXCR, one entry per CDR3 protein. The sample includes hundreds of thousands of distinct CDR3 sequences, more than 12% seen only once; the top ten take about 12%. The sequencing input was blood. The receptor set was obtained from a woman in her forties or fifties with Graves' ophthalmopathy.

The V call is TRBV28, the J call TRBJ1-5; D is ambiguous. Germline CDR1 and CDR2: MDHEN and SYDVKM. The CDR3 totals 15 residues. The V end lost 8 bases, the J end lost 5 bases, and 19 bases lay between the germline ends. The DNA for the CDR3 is TGTGCCAGCTACCTTGCCTCGAGGCCGTATCAGCCCCAGCATTTT. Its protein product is CASYLASRPYQPQHF. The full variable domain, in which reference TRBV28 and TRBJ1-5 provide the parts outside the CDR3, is DVKVTQSSRYLVKRTGEKVFLECVQDMDHENMFWYRQDPGLGLRLIYFSYDVKMKEKGDIPEGYSVSREKKERFSLILESASTNQTSMYLCASYLASRPYQPQHFGDGTRLSIL.

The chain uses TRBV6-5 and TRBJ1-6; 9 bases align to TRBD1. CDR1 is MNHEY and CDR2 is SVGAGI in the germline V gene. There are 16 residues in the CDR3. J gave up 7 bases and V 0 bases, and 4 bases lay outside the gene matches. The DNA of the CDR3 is TGTGCCAGCAGTTACTCGAGACAGGGGGGAAATTCACCCCTCCACTTT. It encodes CASSYSRQGGNSPLHF.

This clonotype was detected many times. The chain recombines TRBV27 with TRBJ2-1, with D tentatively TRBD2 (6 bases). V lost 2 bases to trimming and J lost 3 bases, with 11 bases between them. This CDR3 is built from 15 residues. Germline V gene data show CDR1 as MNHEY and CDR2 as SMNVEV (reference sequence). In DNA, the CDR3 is TGTGCCAGCAGTTTAAATGGGCGGGACTACAATGAGCAGTTCTTC. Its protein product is CASSLNGRDYNEQFF.

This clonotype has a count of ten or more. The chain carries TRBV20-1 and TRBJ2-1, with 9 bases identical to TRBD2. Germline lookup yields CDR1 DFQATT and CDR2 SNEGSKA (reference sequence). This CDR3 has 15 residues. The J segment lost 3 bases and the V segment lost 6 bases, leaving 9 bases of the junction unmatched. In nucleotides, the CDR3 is TGCAGTGCACCCTTGGCGGGAGGGTTCTACAATGAGCAGTTCTTC. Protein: CSAPLAGGFYNEQFF.

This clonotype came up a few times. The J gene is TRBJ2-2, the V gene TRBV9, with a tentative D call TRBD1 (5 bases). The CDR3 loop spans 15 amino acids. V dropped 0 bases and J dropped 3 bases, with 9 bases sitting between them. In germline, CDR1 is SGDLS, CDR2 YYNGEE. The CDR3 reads CASSVEGADTGELFF. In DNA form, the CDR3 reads TGTGCCAGCAGCGTAGAAGGGGCCGACACCGGGGAGCTGTTTTTT.

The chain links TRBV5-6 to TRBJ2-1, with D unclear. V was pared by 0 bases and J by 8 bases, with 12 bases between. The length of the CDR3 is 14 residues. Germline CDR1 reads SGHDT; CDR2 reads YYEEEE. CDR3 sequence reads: CASSLATPRDEQFF. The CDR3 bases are TGTGCCAGCAGCTTGGCCACGCCTAGAGATGAGCAGTTCTTC.

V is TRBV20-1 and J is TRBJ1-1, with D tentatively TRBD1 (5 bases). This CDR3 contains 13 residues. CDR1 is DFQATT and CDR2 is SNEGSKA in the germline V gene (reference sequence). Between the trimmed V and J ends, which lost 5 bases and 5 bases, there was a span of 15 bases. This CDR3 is CSAYTGRVTEAFF. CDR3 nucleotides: TGCAGTGCTTATACAGGTCGGGTTACTGAAGCTTTCTTT.

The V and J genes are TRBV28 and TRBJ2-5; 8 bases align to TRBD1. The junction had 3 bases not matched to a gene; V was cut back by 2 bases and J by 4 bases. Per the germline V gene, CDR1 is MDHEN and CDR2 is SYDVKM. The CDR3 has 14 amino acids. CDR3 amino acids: CASSLIGQGETQYF. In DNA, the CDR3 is TGTGCCAGCAGTTTAATCGGACAGGGAGAGACCCAGTACTTC.

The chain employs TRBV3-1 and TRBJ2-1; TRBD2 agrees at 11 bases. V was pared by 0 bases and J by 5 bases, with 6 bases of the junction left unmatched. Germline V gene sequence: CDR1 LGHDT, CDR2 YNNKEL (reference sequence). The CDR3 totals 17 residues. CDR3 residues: CASSQDLGLAEDNEQFF. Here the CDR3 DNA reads TGTGCCAGCAGCCAAGATTTGGGACTAGCGGAGGACAATGAGCAGTTCTTC.

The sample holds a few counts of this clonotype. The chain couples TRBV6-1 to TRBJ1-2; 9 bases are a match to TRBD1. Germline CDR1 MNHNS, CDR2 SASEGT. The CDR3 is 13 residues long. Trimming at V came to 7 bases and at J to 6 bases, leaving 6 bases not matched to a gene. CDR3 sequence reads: CASTTGGSNGYTF. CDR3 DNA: TGTGCCAGCACTACAGGGGGCTCGAATGGCTACACCTTC.

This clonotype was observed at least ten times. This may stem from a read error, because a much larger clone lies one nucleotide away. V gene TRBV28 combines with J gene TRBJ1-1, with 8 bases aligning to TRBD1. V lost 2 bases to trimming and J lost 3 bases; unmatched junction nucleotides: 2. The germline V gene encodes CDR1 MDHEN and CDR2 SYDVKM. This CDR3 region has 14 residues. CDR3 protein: CASSLRTGYTEAFF. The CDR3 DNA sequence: TGTGCCAGCAGTTTACGGACAGGGTACACTGAAGCTTTCTTT.